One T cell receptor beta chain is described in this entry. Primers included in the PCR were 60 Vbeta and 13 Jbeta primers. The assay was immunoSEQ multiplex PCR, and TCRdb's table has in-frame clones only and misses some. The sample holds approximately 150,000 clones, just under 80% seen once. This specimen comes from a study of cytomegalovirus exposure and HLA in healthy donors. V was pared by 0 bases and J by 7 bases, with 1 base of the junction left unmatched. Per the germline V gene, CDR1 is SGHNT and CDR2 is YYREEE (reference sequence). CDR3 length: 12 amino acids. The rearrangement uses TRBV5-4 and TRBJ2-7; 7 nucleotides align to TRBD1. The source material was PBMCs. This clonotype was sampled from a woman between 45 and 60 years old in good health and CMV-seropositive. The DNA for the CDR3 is TGTGCCAGCAGCTTGGGGACAGGAGAGCAGTACTTC. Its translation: CASSLGTGEQYF.